This entry lists 25 T cell receptor beta chains sequenced from one sample in a study of CD8+CD57+ T cells in acquired aplastic anemia. It was genomic DNA that served as the template for profiling TCR beta VDJ and CDR3. TCRdb independently ran MiXCR on the reads; one entry per CDR3 protein. The table has 150,000 or so distinct CDR3 sequences, approximately 44% seen once; the top ten hold roughly 2.9%. By flow cytometry, patients selected for sequencing had shown an expansion of CD8+CD57+ cells. The specimen sequenced was sorted CD4+, CD8+, or CD8+CD57+ T cells (not recorded which) from PBMCs. The receptors here all came from a human donor with aplastic anemia.

This clonotype was observed many times. This rearrangement joins TRBV11-1 to TRBJ2-3; 14 positions match TRBD2. Trimming cost V 5 bases and J 4 bases; bases outside gene matches: 5. This CDR3 contains 16 residues. Germline assignment: CDR1 SGHAT and CDR2 FQDESV (reference sequence). This CDR3 reads CASSQTSGGGSDTQYF. The CDR3 DNA follows: TGTGCCAGCAGCCAGACTAGCGGGGGGGGGTCAGATACGCAGTATTTT.

V usage is TRBV10-3 and J usage is TRBJ1-4; the match to TRBD1 covers 10 bases. Germline CDR1 is ENHRY and CDR2 is SYGVKD. The CDR3 totals 15 residues. The V and J ends lost 4 bases and 6 bases, in that order; junction bases with no gene match: 5. DNA for the CDR3: TGTGCCATCAGTGTAACCGGGACAGGGGATGAAAAACTGTTTTTT. This gives the protein CAISVTGTGDEKLFF.

This clonotype was recorded a few times. This chain connects TRBV9 to TRBJ2-3; tentatively, D is TRBD2 (5 bases). V shed 0 bases and J shed 5 bases, with 10 bases lying between them. The CDR3 has 14 residues. Looked up from germline, CDR1 is SGDLS and CDR2 is YYNGEE. CDR3 DNA: TGTGCCAGCAGCGTAGACGGGGAAGGAGATACGCAGTATTTT. Translated: CASSVDGEGDTQYF.

The chain couples TRBV15 to TRBJ2-7; TRBD1 aligns across 7 bases. Germline assignment: CDR1 LNHNV and CDR2 YYDKDF (reference sequence). The V segment lost 6 bases and the J segment 3 bases; nucleotides outside the gene matches: 5. This CDR3 is 13 amino acids long. The CDR3 DNA is TGTGCCACCAGGGACGGGACAGACTACGAGCAGTACTTC. Amino acid sequence: CATRDGTDYEQYF.

A few counts support this clonotype. Possible read error: a much larger clone is one base away. J is TRBJ1-1 and V is TRBV20-1; D perhaps matches TRBD1 (6 bases). The CDR3 has 13 amino acids. Germline CDR1 is DFQATT and CDR2 is SNEGSKA (reference sequence). With 5 bases removed from V and 1 base from J, the gap between germline ends came to 11 bases. CDR3 protein: CSADQGQNTEAFF. CDR3 DNA: TGCAGTGCTGATCAGGGGCAGAACACTGAAGCTTTCTTT.

V gene TRBV24-1 combines with J gene TRBJ1-2; 9 nucleotides agree with TRBD1. Per the germline V gene, CDR1 is KGHDR and CDR2 is SFDVKD. The CDR3 runs 15 residues. V dropped 5 bases and J dropped 4; count of bases not matched to a gene: 7. This chain's CDR3 is CATSVTGQGGYGYTF. In DNA, the CDR3 is TGTGCCACCAGTGTGACGGGACAGGGAGGCTATGGCTACACCTTC.

There are many counts of this clonotype. The chain combines TRBV2 with TRBJ1-4, with no clear D. CDR3 length: 13 residues. Germline assignment: CDR1 SNHLY and CDR2 FYNNEI. V was clipped by 3 bases and J by 3 bases, with 5 bases between them. The CDR3 DNA sequence: TGTGCCAGCAGTGAGGAGGCTAATGAAAAACTGTTTTTT. Translation: CASSEEANEKLFF. The full variable domain, with the rest looked up from reference TRBV2 and TRBJ1-4, is EPEVTQTPSHQVTQMGQEVILRCVPISNHLYFYWYRQILGQKVEFLVSFYNNEISEKSEIFDDQFSVERPDGSNFTLKIRSTKLEDSAMYFCASSEEANEKLFFGSGTQLSVL.

As to this clonotype: This may be a read error, as it is one base from a much larger clone. V and J are TRBV6-2 or TRBV6-3 and TRBJ1-2; 7 bases map to TRBD1. Germline lookup yields CDR1 MNHEY and CDR2 SVGEGT. The CDR3 length is 13 residues. V shed 6 bases and J 7 bases; nucleotides not matched to a gene: 8. Written as DNA, the CDR3 is TGTGCCAGCAGGGGACAGACACACTGTGGCTACACCTTC. This translates into CASRGQTHCGYTF.

The chain recombines TRBV5-1 with TRBJ2-7; 8 nucleotides line up with TRBD1. Germline V gene lookup returns CDR1 SGHRS and CDR2 YFSETQ. This CDR3 comprises 14 residues. With 7 bases clipped from V and 6 bases from J, the junction kept 12 bases outside the gene matches. The CDR3 sequence: CASRDRGRSLEQYF. In DNA form, the CDR3 reads TGCGCCAGCCGAGACAGGGGTAGGAGTCTCGAGCAGTACTTC.

This clonotype was seen ten or more times. This rearrangement joins TRBV7-9 to TRBJ2-7; D ambiguous. The CDR3 is 13 amino acids. Trimming removed 1 base at V and 1 base at J, with 5 bases between. CDR1 SEHNR and CDR2 FQNEAQ come from the germline V gene (reference sequence). As DNA, the CDR3 is TGTGCCAGCAGCTTAGAGGATTCCTACGAGCAGTACTTC. It encodes CASSLEDSYEQYF. The full variable domain, completed using reference TRBV7-9 and TRBJ2-7, is DTGVSQNPRHKITKRGQNVTFRCDPISEHNRLYWYRQTLGQGPEFLTYFQNEAQLEKSRLLSDRFSAERPKGSFSTLEIQRTEQGDSAMYLCASSLEDSYEQYFGPGTRLTVT.

The gene calls are TRBV9 and TRBJ1-2; no clear D gene. CDR1 is SGDLS and CDR2 is YYNGEE in the germline V gene. The CDR3 sequence is 15 residues long. Trimming took off 2 bases at V and 2 bases at J, with 13 bases between the two ends. CDR3 DNA: TGTGCCAGCAGCGTTGTGCAGCCAGGAAACTATGGCTACACCTTC. It encodes CASSVVQPGNYGYTF.

The sample holds many counts of this clonotype. The chain uses TRBV14 and TRBJ2-1; 14 positions match TRBD2. Germline assignment: CDR1 SGHDN and CDR2 FVKESK. The CDR3 has 17 amino acids. The trim removed 0 bases at V and 5 bases at J, leaving 3 bases unmatched. The CDR3 reads CASSQETSGRGNNEQFF. The DNA for the CDR3 is TGTGCCAGCAGCCAAGAGACTAGCGGGAGGGGTAACAATGAGCAGTTCTTC.

This clonotype showed up just a few times. The chain employs TRBV29-1 and TRBJ2-7, with 7 bases identical to TRBD1. CDR1 and CDR2 (germline): SQVTM, ANQGSEA. This CDR3 comprises 13 residues. V gave up 6 bases and J gave up 2 bases; unmatched junction bases: 7. The CDR3 nucleotides are TGCAGCGTGGCAGGACAGGATGCCTACGAGCAGTACTTC. Amino acids: CSVAGQDAYEQYF.

The chain joins TRBV7-9 to TRBJ1-2; D gene uncertain. The germline V and J ends were trimmed by 5 bases and 4 bases, with 11 bases remaining between them. The CDR3 loop spans 13 amino acids. CDR1 SEHNR and CDR2 FQNEAQ come from the germline V gene (reference sequence). The CDR3 is CASSITPGYGYTF. CDR3 nucleotides: TGTGCCAGCAGCATTACCCCAGGCTATGGCTACACCTTC.

The chain joins TRBV19 to TRBJ2-7; 10 bases map to TRBD1. This CDR3 has 15 residues. CDR1 LNHDA and CDR2 SQIVND come from the germline V gene (reference sequence). V lost 1 base and J lost 2; bases outside the gene matches: 2. CDR3 sequence (DNA): TGTGCCAGTAGTATAGGGGGGACAGGGGCCTACGAGCAGTACTTC. Its translation is CASSIGGTGAYEQYF.

In its sample, this clonotype was seen many times. The chain has TRBV7-3 and TRBJ2-3, with 15 nucleotides matching TRBD2. Germline V CDR1 and CDR2: SGHTA, FQGTGA. The CDR3 loop spans 14 amino acids. The ends lost 8 bases at V and 7 bases at J; junction bases unmatched: 4. This CDR3 is CASGLAGGRNTQYF. The CDR3 bases are TGTGCCAGCGGACTAGCGGGAGGGAGAAATACGCAGTATTTT.

The genes are TRBV7-7 and TRBJ1-2; D is unclear. The ends were cut back, 2 bases at V and 4 bases at J, with 14 bases in the middle. The CDR3 loop spans 15 amino acids. In germline, CDR1 is SSHAT, CDR2 FNYEAQ (reference sequence). CDR3 DNA sequence: TGTGCCAGCAGCTTATTCTTCAGGCAATCCTATGGCTACACCTTC. Residues: CASSLFFRQSYGYTF.

This clonotype was counted ten times or more. This chain connects TRBV20-1 to TRBJ2-7; maybe TRBD1 (8 bases). The CDR3 runs to 15 residues. Germline V gene lookup returns CDR1 DFQATT and CDR2 SNEGSKA (reference sequence). V lost 3 bases and J 6 bases, leaving 21 bases between the germline ends. The CDR3 coding sequence is TGCAGTGCTAGGAGGGGGGGTCAGGGGGCCGGCGAGCAGTACTTC. It specifies CSARRGGQGAGEQYF.

This clonotype turned up a few times. The chain couples TRBV5-4 to TRBJ2-1, with TRBD2 matching 9 bases. This CDR3 has 15 residues. Germline trimming cut 0 bases from V and 8 bases from J; bases unmatched to any gene: 6. Per germline, CDR1 SGHNT and CDR2 YYREEE (reference sequence). The CDR3 region is CASSLGGGGADEQFF. In DNA form, the CDR3 reads TGTGCCAGCAGCTTGGGTGGCGGGGGGGCCGATGAGCAGTTCTTC.

This clonotype was recorded at least ten times. The chain links TRBV25-1 to TRBJ1-1; D unclear. Trimming took off 4 bases at V and 1 base at J, with 10 bases between the two ends. The CDR3 spans 14 residues. CDR1 is MGHDK, CDR2 SYGVNS, per germline. CDR3 region: CASSVGRGNTEAFF. CDR3 coding DNA: TGTGCCAGCAGTGTCGGACGGGGGAACACTGAAGCTTTCTTT.

The sample holds many counts of this clonotype. V gene TRBV7-7 combines with J gene TRBJ2-2; tentative D call: TRBD2 (6 bases). CDR1 SSHAT and CDR2 FNYEAQ come from the germline V gene (reference sequence). The V end was cut by 2 bases, the J end by 7 bases, with 8 bases between. The CDR3 extends over 13 amino acids. Here the CDR3 reads CASSLMGGGELFF. The CDR3 nucleotides read TGTGCCAGCAGCTTAATGGGAGGCGGGGAGCTGTTTTTT.

This clonotype was observed many times. The chain recombines TRBV19 with TRBJ2-3; 7 nucleotides agree with TRBD2. CDR3 size: 14 residues. The ends lost 6 bases at V and 2 bases at J; junction bases unmatched: 5. Germline V gene data show CDR1 as LNHDA and CDR2 as SQIVND (reference sequence). The CDR3 loop reads CASSLGRITDTQYF. The CDR3 coding sequence is TGTGCCAGTAGCCTCGGGAGGATCACAGATACGCAGTATTTT.

The V gene is TRBV2, the J gene TRBJ1-1; TRBD1 is a possible D gene (5 bases). Germline V gene sequence: CDR1 SNHLY, CDR2 FYNNEI. CDR3 length equals 12 residues. V lost 6 bases and J 3 bases, leaving 8 bases between the germline ends. The CDR3 coding sequence is TGTGCCAGCAGCATCAGGGACACTGAAGCTTTCTTT. Its translation: CASSIRDTEAFF. Full variable domain (outside the CDR3, taken from reference TRBV2 and TRBJ1-1): EPEVTQTPSHQVTQMGQEVILRCVPISNHLYFYWYRQILGQKVEFLVSFYNNEISEKSEIFDDQFSVERPDGSNFTLKIRSTKLEDSAMYFCASSIRDTEAFFGQGTRLTVV.

V and J are TRBV19 and TRBJ2-1; no firm D call. The V gene lost 2 bases and the J gene lost 7 bases, with 6 bases spanning the gap. The length of the CDR3 is 12 residues. CDR1 is LNHDA and CDR2 is SQIVND in the germline V gene (reference sequence). CDR3 sequence: CASSINWNEQFF. The CDR3 DNA reads TGTGCCAGTAGTATAAATTGGAATGAGCAGTTCTTC.

This clonotype came up many times. The genes are TRBV7-2 and TRBJ1-6; D unclear. Trimming removed 1 base from V and 10 bases from J, with 8 bases in between. Germline V gene lookup returns CDR1 SGHTA and CDR2 FQGNSA. This CDR3 contains 13 residues. The CDR3 spells CASSLETGSPLHF. The CDR3 nucleotides read TGTGCCAGCAGCTTAGAAACGGGATCACCCCTCCACTTT.